The 23 T cell receptor beta chains below were found in one sample sequenced in a study of glioma-infiltrating T cells. TCR alpha and beta CDR3 regions were amplified from RNA using iRepertoire nested multiplex PCR. TCRdb ran MiXCR on the multiplex PCR reads and lists one entry per CDR3 protein. In the table there are 100,000 to 150,000 distinct CDR3 sequences, 24% of which are singletons. Sequenced: glioma tissue, nonneoplastic brain tissue, or PBMCs (not recorded which). These receptors were obtained from a human donor with low-grade glioma or glioblastoma, undergoing nonglioma brain surgery, or in good health (not recorded which).

This clonotype was seen repeatedly, ten times or more. J is TRBJ2-1 and V is TRBV27; 10 positions match TRBD1. The CDR3 is made up of 15 amino acids. Germline assignment: CDR1 MNHEY and CDR2 SMNVEV (reference sequence). The V gene end was trimmed by 8 bases and the J gene end by 10 bases; junction bases not matched to a gene: 14. In DNA, the CDR3 is TGTGCCAGCTCCAAGGGGGGACAGGGGATGCGCGAGCAGTTCTTC. This codes for CASSKGGQGMREQFF.

This clonotype was counted only a few times. The V call is TRBV28, the J call TRBJ1-1; D is uncertain. The CDR3 is made up of 14 amino acids. Germline CDR1 reads MDHEN; CDR2 reads SYDVKM. The germline V and J ends were trimmed by 3 bases and 1 base, with 9 bases remaining between them. CDR3 bases: TGTGCCAGCAGTTTGTATGTCTCGAACACTGAAGCTTTCTTT. This sequence encodes CASSLYVSNTEAFF. Using reference TRBV28 and TRBJ1-1 for the parts outside the CDR3, the full variable domain is DVKVTQSSRYLVKRTGEKVFLECVQDMDHENMFWYRQDPGLGLRLIYFSYDVKMKEKGDIPEGYSVSREKKERFSLILESASTNQTSMYLCASSLYVSNTEAFFGQGTRLTVV.

The chain couples TRBV19 to TRBJ2-1; 11 bases map to TRBD2. Germline CDR1 reads LNHDA; CDR2 reads SQIVND (reference sequence). The J segment lost 3 bases and the V segment lost 6 bases, leaving 7 bases of the junction unmatched. The CDR3 has 16 amino acids. The CDR3 is CASRELAGVLYNEQFF. In nucleotides, the CDR3 is TGTGCCAGTAGGGAACTAGCGGGGGTTCTCTACAATGAGCAGTTCTTC.

This clonotype was picked up a small number of times. V usage is TRBV2 and J usage is TRBJ2-3; a weak D match, TRBD2 (6 bases). CDR3 length equals 15 residues. Germline loops: CDR1 SNHLY, CDR2 FYNNEI. Between the trimmed V and J ends, which lost 4 bases and 0 bases, there was a span of 11 bases. CDR3: CASSALALSTDTQYF. The CDR3 coding sequence is TGTGCCAGCAGTGCACTAGCATTGAGCACAGATACGCAGTATTTT.

The chain uses TRBV20-1 and TRBJ1-2; TRBD1 aligns across 7 bases. Germline CDR1 and CDR2: DFQATT and SNEGSKA (reference sequence). The junction had 12 bases not matched to a gene; V was cut back by 0 bases and J by 8 bases. The CDR3 runs 15 residues. The CDR3 sequence is CSARDDRQGPLGYTF. Here the CDR3 DNA reads TGCAGTGCTAGAGACGATAGACAGGGCCCCCTGGGCTACACCTTC.

The gene calls are TRBV7-8 and TRBJ2-3; 9 bases map to TRBD2. Germline CDR1 reads SGHVS; CDR2 reads FQNEAQ. J gave up 4 bases and V 3 bases, and 8 bases lay outside the gene matches. The CDR3 has 16 residues. The CDR3 reads CASSLRTSEGADTQYF. DNA for the CDR3: TGTGCCAGCAGCTTGCGGACTAGCGAGGGGGCAGATACGCAGTATTTT.

The chain links TRBV2 to TRBJ2-3; 8 bases line up with TRBD2. Germline V gene lookup returns CDR1 SNHLY and CDR2 FYNNEI. Trimming cost V 6 bases and J 2 bases; bases outside gene matches: 4. This CDR3 has 14 amino acids. The CDR3 DNA reads TGTGCCAGCAGGGGACTAGAGGCCACAGATACGCAGTATTTT. It encodes CASRGLEATDTQYF.

The chain employs TRBV7-9 and TRBJ2-5, with TRBD2 matching over 7 bases. The CDR3 sequence is 14 residues long. The V and J ends lost 9 bases and 3 bases, in that order; junction bases with no gene match: 10. Per germline, CDR1 SEHNR and CDR2 FQNEAQ (reference sequence). This chain's CDR3 is CARSPGLDKETQYF. The CDR3 DNA follows: TGTGCCAGAAGCCCAGGACTAGATAAAGAGACCCAGTACTTC.

The V gene is TRBV9, the J gene TRBJ2-1; D perhaps matches TRBD2 (6 bases). CDR3 length: 16 amino acids. Trimming shortened V by 4 bases and J by 7 bases, and 21 bases separated the two germline ends. Germline V lookup: CDR1 SGDLS, CDR2 YYNGEE. The CDR3 loop reads CASSSGGPGRWNEQFF. The CDR3 DNA reads as TGTGCCAGCAGCTCCGGGGGACCGGGTCGGTGGAATGAGCAGTTCTTC.

The chain has TRBV11-1 and TRBJ2-2; D remains ambiguous. The V end was cut by 10 bases, the J end by 3 bases, with 12 bases between. CDR1 and CDR2 from the germline V gene are SGHAT and FQDESV (reference sequence). The length of the CDR3 is 13 residues. The CDR3 here is CATGYQDTGELFF. In nucleotides, the CDR3 is TGTGCCACCGGGTATCAGGACACCGGGGAGCTGTTTTTT.

This sequence joins TRBV28 and TRBJ1-2; D is undetermined. The CDR3 extends over 15 amino acids. In germline, CDR1 is MDHEN, CDR2 SYDVKM. With 3 bases removed from V and 4 bases from J, the gap between germline ends came to 15 bases. The CDR3 coding sequence is TGTGCCAGCAGTTTCAGGTTTCGAAATGCCTATGGCTACACCTTC. Protein product: CASSFRFRNAYGYTF.

This clonotype was observed a handful of times. The genes are TRBV5-1 and TRBJ2-1; D is uncertain. CDR1 is SGHRS, CDR2 YFSETQ, per germline. V lost 2 bases and J 1 base, leaving 19 bases between the germline ends. The CDR3 covers 18 residues. The CDR3 sequence is CASSFPETPSASYNEQFF. In DNA form, the CDR3 reads TGCGCCAGCAGCTTCCCAGAGACTCCCTCCGCGTCCTACAATGAGCAGTTCTTC. Together with reference TRBV5-1 and TRBJ2-1, the CDR3 gives the full variable domain: KAGVTQTPRYLIKTRGQQVTLSCSPISGHRSVSWYQQTPGQGLQFLFEYFSETQRNKGNFPGRFSGRQFSNSRSEMNVSTLELGDSALYLCASSFPETPSASYNEQFFGPGTRLTVL.

This clonotype has ten or more counts. This CDR3 reads CASRVTGNQPQHF. The CDR3 bases are TGTGCCAGCCGGGTAACAGGCAATCAGCCCCAGCATTTT. This chain uses TRBV6-1 with TRBJ1-5; D uncertain. With 8 bases removed from V and 2 bases from J, the gap between germline ends came to 10 bases. The V gene's germline CDR1 is MNHNS and CDR2 SASEGT. CDR3 length equals 13 residues.

This clonotype was counted ten times or more. The chain employs TRBV4-1 and TRBJ1-5; D call uncertain. Trimming removed 0 bases from V and 7 bases from J, with 10 bases in between. Looked up from germline, CDR1 is MGHRA and CDR2 is YSYEKL. The CDR3 has 14 residues. CDR3 loop: CASSQEMLNQPQHF. DNA for the CDR3: TGCGCCAGCAGCCAAGAGATGCTAAACCAGCCCCAGCATTTT.

The chain combines TRBV20-1 with TRBJ2-3; D tentatively reads TRBD1 or TRBD2 (6 bases each). Germline-derived CDR1 and CDR2 are DFQATT and SNEGSKA (reference sequence). CDR3 size: 14 residues. Trimming removed 2 bases at V and 9 bases at J, with 18 bases between. This CDR3 is CSARISRGGDTQYF. CDR3 bases: TGCAGTGCTAGAATCAGCAGGGGAGGAGACACGCAGTATTTT.

In this sample, this clonotype turned up a few times. The chain links TRBV19 to TRBJ1-1; unclear D gene. CDR1 is LNHDA, CDR2 SQIVND, per germline (reference sequence). V was clipped by 5 bases and J by 1 base, with 11 bases between them. The CDR3 is 14 residues long. CDR3 in amino acids: CASSVSSANTEAFF. The CDR3 DNA follows: TGTGCCAGTAGTGTCAGTTCCGCGAACACTGAAGCTTTCTTT. Variable domain in full (rest from reference TRBV19 and TRBJ1-1): DGGITQSPKYLFRKEGQNVTLSCEQNLNHDAMYWYRQDPGQGLRLIYYSQIVNDFQKGDIAEGYSVSREKKESFPLTVTSAQKNPTAFYLCASSVSSANTEAFFGQGTRLTVV.

This clonotype came up a few times. The chain uses TRBV24-1 and TRBJ2-1; 14 positions agree with TRBD2. Trimming removed 3 bases from V and 3 bases from J; junction bases left unmatched: 3. From germline, CDR1 is KGHDR and CDR2 SFDVKD. The CDR3 has 17 amino acids. Written as DNA, the CDR3 is TGTGCCACCAGTGATGGGGGACTAGCGGGGGACTACAATGAGCAGTTCTTC. Residues: CATSDGGLAGDYNEQFF.

With regard to this clonotype: Mismatch with germline at one junction end may stem from a read error. The chain joins TRBV28 to TRBJ2-2; D might be TRBD2 (5 bases). The CDR3 extends over 14 amino acids. CDR1 and CDR2 (germline): MDHEN, SYDVKM. The CDR3: CASSLVATVGELVF. CDR3 sequence (DNA): TGTGCCAGCAGTTTAGTGGCAACGGTCGGGGAGCTGGTTTTT.

This chain uses TRBV19 with TRBJ2-1, with D possibly matching TRBD2 (5 bases). There are 13 residues in the CDR3. CDR1 and CDR2 (germline): LNHDA, SQIVND (reference sequence). The V end lost 3 bases, the J end lost 4 bases, and 7 bases lay between the germline ends. The CDR3 loop reads CASSIAGYNEQFF. Written as DNA, the CDR3 is TGTGCCAGTAGTATCGCGGGTTACAATGAGCAGTTCTTC. Filled out from reference TRBV19 and TRBJ2-1, the complete variable domain reads DGGITQSPKYLFRKEGQNVTLSCEQNLNHDAMYWYRQDPGQGLRLIYYSQIVNDFQKGDIAEGYSVSREKKESFPLTVTSAQKNPTAFYLCASSIAGYNEQFFGPGTRLTVL.

This clonotype was observed at least ten times. The V and J genes are TRBV6-1 and TRBJ2-3; 9 nucleotides align to TRBD1. Germline V lookup: CDR1 MNHNS, CDR2 SASEGT. The CDR3 is made up of 17 amino acids. Unmatched junction bases numbered 13, after V lost 5 bases and J lost 4 bases. CDR3 sequence reads: CASSYTTGQGRADTQYF. Here the CDR3 DNA reads TGTGCCAGCAGTTATACCACGGGACAGGGACGCGCAGATACGCAGTATTTT.

Note on this clonotype: A single base separates this from a much larger clone, so it may be a read error. V usage is TRBV4-1 and J usage is TRBJ2-1; D remains unclear. Germline CDR1 MGHRA, CDR2 YSYEKL. The CDR3 runs to 18 residues. The CDR3 nucleotides read TGCGTCAGCAGCCAATCCACCCGCACCGGGTCTCCTCTCAATGAGCAGTTCTTC. Protein: CVSSQSTRTGSPLNEQFF.

This chain links TRBV20-1 with TRBJ2-5, with 7 bases identical to TRBD2. There are 12 residues in the CDR3. Germline V gene lookup returns CDR1 DFQATT and CDR2 SNEGSKA (reference sequence). The trim removed 5 bases at V and 3 bases at J, leaving 3 bases unmatched. In DNA form, the CDR3 reads TGCAGTGCTGGGAGGGCCGAAGAGACCCAGTACTTC. Amino acid sequence: CSAGRAEETQYF.

The chain links TRBV19 to TRBJ1-1; D might be TRBD1 (5 bases). This CDR3 is 14 amino acids long. The V gene lost 2 bases and the J gene lost 8 bases, with 15 bases spanning the gap. Germline CDR1 reads LNHDA; CDR2 reads SQIVND (reference sequence). The CDR3 here is CASSILGGAREAFF. CDR3 bases: TGTGCCAGTAGTATACTGGGTGGGGCGAGGGAAGCTTTCTTT.